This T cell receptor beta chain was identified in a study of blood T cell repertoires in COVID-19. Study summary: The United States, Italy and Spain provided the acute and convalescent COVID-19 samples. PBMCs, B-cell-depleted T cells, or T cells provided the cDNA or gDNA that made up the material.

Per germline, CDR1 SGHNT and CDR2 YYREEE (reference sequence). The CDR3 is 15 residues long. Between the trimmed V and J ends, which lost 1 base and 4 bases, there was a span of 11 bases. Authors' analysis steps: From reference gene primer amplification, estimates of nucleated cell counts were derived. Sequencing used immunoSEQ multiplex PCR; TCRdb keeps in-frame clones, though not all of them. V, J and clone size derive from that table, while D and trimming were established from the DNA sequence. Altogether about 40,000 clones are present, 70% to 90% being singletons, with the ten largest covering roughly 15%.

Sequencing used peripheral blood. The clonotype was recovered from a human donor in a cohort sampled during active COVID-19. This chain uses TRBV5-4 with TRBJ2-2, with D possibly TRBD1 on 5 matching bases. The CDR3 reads CASSLRLTGTGELFF. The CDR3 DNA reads TGTGCCAGCAGCTTGCGCCTTACAGGCACCGGGGAGCTGTTTTTT.